The sequence of this T cell receptor beta chain was determined in a study of T cells in Graves' hyperthyroidism and ophthalmopathy. Ten or more counts support this clonotype. Newly diagnosed hyperthyroidism, duration under 2 months, in patients aged 18 to 65. Trimming took off 6 bases at V and 4 bases at J, with 24 bases between the two ends. Germline V gives CDR1 MNHEY, CDR2 SMNVEV (reference sequence). This CDR3 has 17 residues. Researchers amplified the TCR beta CDR3 regions from RNA transcripts. Initially, a first-round RT-PCR of the TCR CDR3 employed the HTBI primer set. TCRdb passed the multiplex PCR reads through MiXCR, listing each CDR3 protein once. The sample carries some 550,000 distinct CDR3 sequences, less than 25% recorded once.

The sequenced sample was blood. This rearrangement joins TRBV27 to TRBJ2-5, with D possibly being TRBD1 or TRBD2 (7 bases each). This TCR was sampled from a man younger than 35 with Graves' hyperthyroidism. CDR3 in amino acids: CASSLQFRGGGLETQYF. CDR3 sequence (DNA): TGTGCCAGCAGCCTACAGTTTAGGGGAGGGGGCTTAGAGACCCAGTACTTC.